A single TCR beta chain is shown here with its context. Generated by immunoSEQ multiplex PCR, the TCRdb table keeps only in-frame clones and is missing some. Of about 270,000 clones in the sample, 75% to 90% are singletons; the top ten hold under 3%. This record belongs to a study of blood T cell repertoires in COVID-19. From germline, CDR1 is MNHEY and CDR2 SVGAGI. The ends lost 6 bases at V and 5 bases at J; junction bases unmatched: 4. The CDR3 covers 12 residues. Those enrolled, adults aged roughly 18 to 90 years, came from about two dozen US areas. This receptor was identified in a woman aged 18-29 years who had recovered from COVID-19. Material: PBMCs or T cells enriched from blood (not recorded which). V is TRBV6-5 and J is TRBJ2-7, with TRBD1 matching over 7 bases. CDR3 nucleotide sequence: TGTGCCAGCAGCACGACAGGGAACGAGCAGTACTTC. Translated, it gives CASSTTGNEQYF.